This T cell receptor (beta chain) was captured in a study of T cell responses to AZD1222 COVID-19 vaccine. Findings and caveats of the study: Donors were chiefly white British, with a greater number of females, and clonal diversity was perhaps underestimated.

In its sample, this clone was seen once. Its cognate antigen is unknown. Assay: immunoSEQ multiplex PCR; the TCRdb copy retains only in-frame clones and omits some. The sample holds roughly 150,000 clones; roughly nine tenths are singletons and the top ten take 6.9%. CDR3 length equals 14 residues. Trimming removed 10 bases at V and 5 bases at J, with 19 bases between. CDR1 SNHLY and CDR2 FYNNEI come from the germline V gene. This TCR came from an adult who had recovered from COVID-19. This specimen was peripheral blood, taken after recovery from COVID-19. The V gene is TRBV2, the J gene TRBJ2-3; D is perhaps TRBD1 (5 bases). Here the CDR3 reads CATDGGGARDTQYF. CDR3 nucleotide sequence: TGTGCCACCGATGGCGGTGGGGCTCGAGATACGCAGTATTTT.